A selection of T cell receptor beta chains follows, all from one sample in a study of T cell responses to AZD1222 COVID-19 vaccine. The method was immunoSEQ multiplex PCR; TCRdb's version includes in-frame clones alone and lacks a portion of them. The sample holds 150,000 or so clones; 80% to 95% are singletons and the top ten take 2% to 2.5%. Sequencing used peripheral blood, obtained on day 0 of AZD1222 vaccination. The receptors stem from an adult in good health. CDR3s include the opening cysteine and the closing phenylalanine or tryptophan. The order of the fields is clone size, D gene, J gene, V gene, CDR3 DNA, CDR3 protein. D genes are given only for firm matches. The size of a clone is reported for some rows only, either as once, few or many, or as a class for expanded clones.

- | TRBD1 | TRBJ1-5 | TRBV7-6 | TGTGCCAGCAGCCTCGGGACAGGGGGTAATCAGCCCCAGCATTTT | CASSLGTGGNQPQHF
- | TRBD2 | TRBJ2-7 | TRBV11-2 | TGTGCCAGCAGGGGTCTTCGGGGGGGACCGTTCTACGAGCAGTACTTC | CASRGLRGGPFYEQYF
- | TRBD2 | TRBJ2-3 | TRBV7-2 | TGTGCCAGCAGCTTAAGTAGCGGGAGAAGCACAGATACGCAGTATTTT | CASSLSSGRSTDTQYF
- | TRBD2 | TRBJ2-4 | TRBV28 | TGTGCCAGCGGGGGACTAGCATTAGCCAAAAACATTCAGTACTTC | CASGGLALAKNIQYF
- | - | TRBJ2-2 | TRBV7-9 | TGTGCCAGCAGCTCTATTTTGCGGGATACGGGCGGGGAGCTGTTTTTT | CASSSILRDTGGELFF
- | - | TRBJ2-2 | TRBV9 | TGTGCCAGCAACCCCTCTGGGCGGGCCGGGGAGCTGTTTTTT | CASNPSGRAGELFF
- | - | TRBJ1-2 | TRBV6-6 | TGTGCCAGCAGTTACTCGCAGGCGATAAACTATGGCTACACCTTC | CASSYSQAINYGYTF
- | - | TRBJ2-3 | TRBV5-4 | TGTGCCAGCAGCTTGGGGGTGCCTTCTAGCACAGATACGCAGTATTTT | CASSLGVPSSTDTQYF
- | TRBD2 | TRBJ2-1 | TRBV20-1 | TGCAGTGCTAGTGGGCTAGCGGGGGGATACAATGAGCAGTTCTTC | CSASGLAGGYNEQFF
once | - | TRBJ2-7 | TRBV7-7 | TGTGCCAGCAGCGCGGGACCTTACCTCTACGAGCAGTACTTC | CASSAGPYLYEQYF
few | - | TRBJ1-5 | TRBV27 | TGTGCCAGCAGCTTTTTGGGGTCTCAGCCCCAGCATTTT | CASSFLGSQPQHF
- | - | TRBJ1-5 | TRBV4-1 | TGCGCCAGCAGCCAAGAAGGGACATTTTATAGCAATCAGCCCCAGCATTTT | CASSQEGTFYSNQPQHF
- | - | TRBJ2-1 | TRBV4-2 | TGTGCCAGCAGCCAAGATTGGAGGGGCCTCAACAATGAGCAGTTCTTC | CASSQDWRGLNNEQFF
- | - | TRBJ1-3 | TRBV4-2 | TGTGCCAGCAGCCAAGATCACGACGCCTCTGGAAACACCATATATTTT | CASSQDHDASGNTIYF
- | TRBD1 | TRBJ1-1 | TRBV6-5 | TGTGCCAGCAGTTTCAGGACAGGGAGGGGAGACACTGAAGCTTTCTTT | CASSFRTGRGDTEAFF
- | TRBD2 | TRBJ2-5 | TRBV3-1/TRBV3-2 | TGTGCCAGCAGCCAAGACCTAGCGGGATCGACCCAGTACTTC | CASSQDLAGSTQYF
- | - | TRBJ1-2 | TRBV5-4 | TGTGCCAGCAGCTTGGCACGGGGGGCGAGGTCCTATGGCTACACCTTC | CASSLARGARSYGYTF
- | TRBD2 | TRBJ2-7 | TRBV18 | TGTGCCAGCTTCGCCGGGACTAGCGGCTCCTACGAGCAGTACTTC | CASFAGTSGSYEQYF
- | - | TRBJ2-7 | TRBV10-2 | TGCGCCAGCAGTGAGTCTGGCGGGACCTACGAGCAGTACTTC | CASSESGGTYEQYF
- | TRBD2 | TRBJ2-7 | TRBV7-2 | TGTGCCAGCAGCTCACCGGGACTAGCGATCTACGAGCAGTACTTC | CASSSPGLAIYEQYF
- | - | TRBJ2-5 | TRBV20-1 | TGCAGTGTACACCCGTGGGAGACCCAGTACTTC | CSVHPWETQYF
- | TRBD1 | TRBJ1-2 | TRBV19 | TGTGCCAGTAGTATCACAGGGGATTTTGGCTACACCTTC | CASSITGDFGYTF
- | - | TRBJ2-7 | TRBV7-2 | TGTGCCAGCAGCTACGGGGGCTACGAGCAGTACTTC | CASSYGGYEQYF
- | - | TRBJ1-3 | TRBV19 | TGTGCCAGTAGTCCCAATACTGCTGGAAACACCATATATTTT | CASSPNTAGNTIYF
- | - | TRBJ1-5 | TRBV5-4 | TGTGCCAGCAGCTTGGATAGGGGTGATCAGCCCCAGCATTTT | CASSLDRGDQPQHF
- | - | TRBJ2-4 | TRBV6-5 | TGTGCCAGCAGTTTTTTCCCACCAGCCAAAAACATTCAGTACTTC | CASSFFPPAKNIQYF
once | - | TRBJ2-2 | TRBV7-3 | TGTGCCAGCAGCTTAAATCCCGGATCGAACACCGGGGAGCTGTTTTTT | CASSLNPGSNTGELFF
- | - | TRBJ1-3 | TRBV12-3/TRBV12-4 | TGTGCCAGCAGTTTCAGACCTGGAAACACCATATATTTT | CASSFRPGNTIYF
- | TRBD2 | TRBJ2-5 | TRBV3-1/TRBV3-2 | TGTGCCAGCAGCGCGACGACTAGCGGGAGGGCAGAGACCCAGTACTTC | CASSATTSGRAETQYF
- | - | TRBJ1-5 | TRBV5-1 | TGCGCCAGCAGCTTATTCGGGGGGGATCAGCCCCAGCATTTT | CASSLFGGDQPQHF
- | TRBD1 | TRBJ2-2 | TRBV5-1 | TGCGCCAGCAGCTTTATACAGGGGACCGGGGAGCTGTTTTTT | CASSFIQGTGELFF
- | TRBD2 | TRBJ2-1 | TRBV5-6 | TGTGCCAGCAGCTTGAGGACACTAGCGGGATACAATGAGCAGTTCTTC | CASSLRTLAGYNEQFF
- | - | TRBJ1-6 | TRBV5-6 | TGTGCCAGCAGCAACGACGGTCGTATTGGGTCACCCCTCCACTTT | CASSNDGRIGSPLHF
- | - | TRBJ1-4 | TRBV13 | TGTGCCAGCAGCTTCGATCGGCAGGGGAGGGAAAAACTGTTTTTT | CASSFDRQGREKLFF
once | - | TRBJ1-2 | TRBV14 | TGTGCCAGCAGCCAAGATATCTTAACAGCGAAAGCTTATGGCTACACCTTC | CASSQDILTAKAYGYTF
- | TRBD1 | TRBJ2-2 | TRBV11-3 | TGTGCCAGCAGCTTAGTAAGTTACGGACAGGGGGCGCGGGGCACCGGGGAGCTGTTTTTT | CASSLVSYGQGARGTGELFF
- | TRBD2 | TRBJ2-1 | TRBV27 | TGTGCCAGCAGTCACGGGGGGGCACAAGAGCAGTTCTTC | CASSHGGAQEQFF
- | - | TRBJ2-5 | TRBV28 | TGTGCCAGCAGCCGCCAAAGGGGCCAAGGCATCGAGACCCAGTACTTC | CASSRQRGQGIETQYF
once | - | TRBJ2-3 | TRBV9 | TGTGCCAGCAGCGTAGAAAGAGATACGCAGTATTTT | CASSVERDTQYF
- | - | TRBJ2-5 | TRBV14 | TGTGCCAGCAGCCAGGGACTTGGGATCGGTGAGACCCAGTACTTC | CASSQGLGIGETQYF
- | - | TRBJ1-2 | TRBV6-5 | TGTGCCAGCAGTTACATCCCAGGGTCCTATGGCTACACCTTC | CASSYIPGSYGYTF
- | - | TRBJ2-5 | TRBV5-1 | TGCGCCAGCAGCTTGGTCGGCGGTAAGGAAGAGACCCAGTACTTC | CASSLVGGKEETQYF
- | - | TRBJ1-3 | TRBV29-1 | TGCAGCGTTGAAGGGCGTAACGGAAACACCATATATTTT | CSVEGRNGNTIYF
- | TRBD1 | TRBJ2-2 | TRBV7-9 | TGTGCCAGCAGATTAACAGGGGGCACCGGGGAGCTGTTTTTT | CASRLTGGTGELFF
- | - | TRBJ2-5 | TRBV7-9 | TGTGCCAGCAGCCCGGACTGGCGGGAGACCCAGTACTTC | CASSPDWRETQYF
- | - | TRBJ2-1 | TRBV6-5 | TGTGCCAGCAGTTACCTGGGATTTAACTCCTACAATGAGCAGTTCTTC | CASSYLGFNSYNEQFF
- | - | TRBJ2-7 | TRBV6-6 | TGTGCCAGCAGCCCAGGCACCACCTACGAGCAGTACTTC | CASSPGTTYEQYF
- | TRBD1 | TRBJ1-2 | TRBV10-3 | TGTGCCATCAGTGGCCGACAGGGGAACTATGGCTACACCTTC | CAISGRQGNYGYTF
- | TRBD2 | TRBJ2-3 | TRBV18 | TGTGCCAGCTCCAAAGGTCAGGGACTAGTCCCCGATACGCAGTATTTT | CASSKGQGLVPDTQYF
- | - | TRBJ1-4 | TRBV5-1 | TGCGCCAGCAGCTTGGAGGGGTGGGAGGAAGAAAAACTGTTTTTT | CASSLEGWEEEKLFF
- | TRBD1 | TRBJ1-2 | TRBV5-4 | TGTGCCAGCAGCGCGGGACAGGCGAACTATGGCTACACCTTC | CASSAGQANYGYTF